This TCR beta chain comes out of a study of cytomegalovirus exposure and HLA in healthy donors. This clone was seen only a few times. What it binds is unknown. At the time of sampling, donors were nominally healthy, though unrecorded immune exposures were likely. CDR1 and CDR2 from the germline V gene are MNHEY and SVGAGI. The trim removed 5 bases at V and 7 bases at J, leaving 5 bases unmatched. This CDR3 is 15 amino acids long. In the PCR, 60 Vbeta and 13 Jbeta primers were used. Assay used: immunoSEQ multiplex PCR; TCRdb lists only in-frame clones, some missing. The top ten hold roughly 6.5% of the sample, which has 150,000 to 200,000 clones, 80% to 90% seen once. Study observations and caveats: A later analysis associated roughly 15,000 TCR beta sequences with HLA alleles at a 0.05 false discovery rate. According to the study, around 150 TCR beta chains were cytomegalovirus-associated. Whilst most TCR sequences proved rare, a subset of public TCRs occurred across many donors.

The chain is built from TRBV6-5 and TRBJ2-2, with 12 bases lining up with TRBD1. This receptor was obtained from a man in his fifties in good health and CMV-seropositive. Sequenced sample: PBMCs. CDR3 in DNA: TGTGCCAGCAGTCGGGACAGGGGGCCCCTCGGGGAGCTGTTTTTT. It codes for CASSRDRGPLGELFF.